The 24 T cell receptor beta chains in this list originate from one sample, sequenced in a study of cytomegalovirus exposure and HLA in healthy donors. Primers included in the PCR were 60 Vbeta and 13 Jbeta primers. Libraries were prepared by immunoSEQ multiplex PCR; TCRdb keeps only in-frame clonotypes and omits some of them. In the table there are 99,000 or so clones, approximately 11% of which are singletons. Source material: PBMCs. All receptors derive from a middle-aged man in good health and CMV-seropositive.

The chain uses TRBV6-1 and TRBJ1-2; no reliable D call. The CDR3 runs to 13 residues. V was trimmed by 6 bases and J by 4 bases, leaving 12 bases between them. Per germline, CDR1 MNHNS and CDR2 SASEGT. In DNA, the CDR3 is TGTGCCAGCAGAGCCGTAGCGTCCTATGGCTACACCTTC. Protein sequence: CASRAVASYGYTF.

This clone was seen a handful of times. V and J are TRBV30 and TRBJ1-2, with D perhaps matching TRBD1 (6 bases). CDR3 size: 14 residues. The V gene's germline CDR1 is GTSNPN and CDR2 SVGIG (reference sequence). V lost 1 base and J 4 bases, leaving 13 bases between the germline ends. CDR3 in amino acids: CAWSADRTFYGYTF. In DNA form, the CDR3 reads TGTGCCTGGAGTGCTGACAGGACCTTCTATGGCTACACCTTC. Full variable domain (outside the CDR3, taken from reference TRBV30 and TRBJ1-2): SQTIHQWPATLVQPVGSPLSLECTVEGTSNPNLYWYRQAAGRGLQLLFYSVGIGQISSEVPQNLSASRPQDRQFILSSKKLLLSDSGFYLCAWSADRTFYGYTFGSGTRLTVV.

This chain connects TRBV19 to TRBJ1-2; 9 positions match TRBD1. V lost 4 bases to trimming and J lost 11 bases; unmatched junction nucleotides: 2. The CDR3 totals 11 residues. Germline loops: CDR1 LNHDA, CDR2 SQIVND (reference sequence). The CDR3 sequence: CASSTGTGYTF. The CDR3 coding sequence is TGTGCCAGTAGTACCGGGACAGGGTACACCTTC.

This clone has a handful of counts. The chain combines TRBV7-2 with TRBJ1-1; no definite D call. The CDR3 runs to 13 residues. V lost 5 bases and J 11 bases, leaving 18 bases between the germline ends. Germline V gene data show CDR1 as SGHTA and CDR2 as FQGNSA. The CDR3 sequence: CASSLPTRREAFF. The DNA of the CDR3 is TGTGCCAGCAGCCTACCGACCAGGAGGGAGGCTTTCTTT.

The chain uses TRBV9 and TRBJ1-4, with 9 nucleotides matching TRBD1. Germline CDR1 reads SGDLS; CDR2 reads YYNGEE. The CDR3 is 15 amino acids. Trimming cost V 3 bases and J 7 bases; bases outside gene matches: 7. In DNA, the CDR3 is TGTGCCAGCAGCGCCGTCCCGGGACAGGGTGAAAAACTGTTTTTT. Amino acid sequence: CASSAVPGQGEKLFF.

This clone showed up just a few times. The chain couples TRBV2 to TRBJ2-1; TRBD2 aligns across 7 bases. There are 15 residues in the CDR3. Looked up from germline, CDR1 is SNHLY and CDR2 is FYNNEI. The junction had 14 bases not matched to a gene; V was cut back by 10 bases and J by 5 bases. The CDR3 nucleotides are TGTGCCATCCTCACGGACGGGAGGTCCCACAATGAGCAGTTCTTC. This gives the protein CAILTDGRSHNEQFF.

This chain uses TRBV6-5 with TRBJ2-3; 7 nucleotides agree with TRBD2. With V trimmed by 8 bases and J by 4 bases, 9 bases remained unmatched. This CDR3 contains 14 residues. Germline V lookup: CDR1 MNHEY, CDR2 SVGAGI. CDR3 region: CASWVAGAPDTQYF. The CDR3, as DNA: TGTGCCAGCTGGGTCGCGGGAGCCCCAGATACGCAGTATTTT.

The chain employs TRBV27 and TRBJ1-2, with unresolved D. V lost 4 bases to trimming and J lost 4 bases, with 10 bases between them. The CDR3 is 13 residues long. Germline lookup yields CDR1 MNHEY and CDR2 SMNVEV (reference sequence). For the CDR3, the DNA is TGTGCCAGCAGTTGGGCCGGAAGCTATGGCTACACCTTC. Protein sequence: CASSWAGSYGYTF.

The chain joins TRBV7-8 to TRBJ1-5, with 9 bases aligning to TRBD1. The CDR3 length is 15 residues. In germline, CDR1 is SGHVS, CDR2 FQNEAQ. The V and J ends lost 3 bases and 7 bases, in that order; junction bases with no gene match: 7. The CDR3 region has the DNA TGTGCCAGCAGCTTCTCCCGGGACAGGGCCCAGCCCCAGCATTTT. It encodes CASSFSRDRAQPQHF.

V and J are TRBV5-6 and TRBJ1-2, with D perhaps matching TRBD1 (5 bases). In germline, CDR1 is SGHDT, CDR2 YYEEEE. The CDR3 is made up of 14 amino acids. Between the trimmed V and J ends, which lost 1 base and 4 bases, there was a span of 11 bases. The CDR3 spells CASSLSSRAYGYTF. The CDR3 DNA is TGTGCCAGCAGCTTGTCTTCCAGGGCCTATGGCTACACCTTC. The complete variable domain, with remaining parts taken from reference TRBV5-6 and TRBJ1-2, reads DAGVTQSPTHLIKTRGQQVTLRCSPKSGHDTVSWYQQALGQGPQFIFQYYEEEERQRGNFPDRFSGHQFPNYSSELNVNALLLGDSALYLCASSLSSRAYGYTFGSGTRLTVV.

The chain links TRBV5-6 to TRBJ2-3; the match to TRBD2 covers 13 bases. The V segment lost 4 bases and the J segment 5 bases; nucleotides outside the gene matches: 7. Germline V gene sequence: CDR1 SGHDT, CDR2 YYEEEE. The CDR3 has 16 residues. The CDR3 loop reads CASSQATSGRLDTQYF. The CDR3 DNA reads TGTGCCAGCAGCCAAGCGACTAGCGGGAGGTTAGATACGCAGTATTTT.

As DNA, the CDR3 is TGTGCCAGCAAGGGGAACTCCTACGAGCAGTACTTC. As protein: CASKGNSYEQYF. This chain uses TRBV2 with TRBJ2-7; a possible D gene is TRBD1 (5 bases). Trimming removed 7 bases from V and 0 bases from J, with 7 bases in between. Germline lookup yields CDR1 SNHLY and CDR2 FYNNEI. CDR3 length equals 12 residues.

V gene TRBV2 combines with J gene TRBJ2-1; perhaps TRBD2 as D (6 bases). Trimming removed 5 bases at V and 3 bases at J, with 8 bases between. This CDR3 comprises 13 residues. CDR1 is SNHLY and CDR2 is FYNNEI in the germline V gene. The CDR3 nucleotides read TGTGCCAGCAGTCTGGGACTCTACAATGAGCAGTTCTTC. Translated, it gives CASSLGLYNEQFF.

The V and J genes are TRBV27 and TRBJ2-5; 11 nucleotides match TRBD2. Germline V gene lookup returns CDR1 MNHEY and CDR2 SMNVEV (reference sequence). The CDR3 consists of 15 residues. Losses at the gene ends were 3 bases for V and 4 bases for J; bases not matched to a gene: 4. The CDR3 DNA sequence: TGTGCCAGCAGTTTTACTAGCGGGAGTTCAGAGACCCAGTACTTC. This encodes CASSFTSGSSETQYF.

This clone was found many times. The gene calls are TRBV20-1 and TRBJ2-5; D gene ambiguous. The CDR3 length is 11 residues. V lost 7 bases, J lost 0 bases, and 6 bases lay in between. In germline, CDR1 is DFQATT, CDR2 SNEGSKA (reference sequence). Written as DNA, the CDR3 is TGCAGTGGGCAACACCAAGAGACCCAGTACTTC. It specifies CSGQHQETQYF.

In its sample, this clone was seen a few times. The V gene is TRBV4-2, the J gene TRBJ1-4; TRBD1 might be the D (5 bases). The CDR3 extends over 14 amino acids. From germline, CDR1 is LGHNA and CDR2 YNFKEQ. Trimming stripped 4 bases from V and 10 bases from J, with 16 bases between. The CDR3: CASSPAGTSGKLFF. The CDR3 bases are TGTGCCAGCAGCCCGGCCGGGACTTCTGGAAAACTGTTTTTT.

CDR3 DNA sequence: TGCAGCGCTTTCTCGGGATTCTACGAGCAGTACTTC. Translated: CSAFSGFYEQYF. The chain carries TRBV29-1 and TRBJ2-7; D might be TRBD2 (5 bases). This CDR3 has 12 amino acids. Germline V gene sequence: CDR1 SQVTM, CDR2 ANQGSEA. V was trimmed by 7 bases and J by 3 bases, leaving 13 bases between them.

This clone turned up a few times. Other DNA sequences in the same sample also yield this CDR3. The chain's CDR3 is CASSLASGRDTQYF. CDR3 coding DNA: TGTGCCAGCAGCTTAGCTTCGGGAAGGGATACGCAGTATTTT. The chain is built from TRBV7-6 and TRBJ2-3; D is perhaps TRBD2 (5 bases). This CDR3 contains 14 residues. Germline V gene sequence: CDR1 SGHVS, CDR2 FNYEAQ. Trimming cost V 0 bases and J 6 bases, with 10 bases left between them. Full variable domain (remainder filled in from reference TRBV7-6 and TRBJ2-3): GAGVSQSPRYKVTKRGQDVALRCDPISGHVSLYWYRQALGQGPEFLTYFNYEAQQDKSGLPNDRFSAERPEGSISTLTIQRTEQRDSAMYRCASSLASGRDTQYFGPGTRLTVL.

This clone was recorded a few times. The chain uses TRBV27 and TRBJ1-2, with TRBD1 identical over 10 bases. The length of the CDR3 is 16 residues. Looked up from germline, CDR1 is MNHEY and CDR2 is SMNVEV (reference sequence). V shed 5 bases and J 5 bases; nucleotides not matched to a gene: 11. The CDR3: CASSVSPLGQGYGYTF. The CDR3 nucleotides read TGTGCCAGCAGTGTGTCCCCCCTGGGACAGGGGTATGGCTACACCTTC.

This clone was seen a few times. The chain uses TRBV18 and TRBJ2-1; D perhaps matches TRBD2 (6 bases). The germline gives CDR1 KGHSH, CDR2 LQKENI. The CDR3 runs 14 residues. V dropped 5 bases and J dropped 5 bases, with 13 bases sitting between them. CDR3 nucleotide sequence: TGTGCCAGCTCAGTGGGCGGGGTAAACAATGAGCAGTTCTTC. Residues: CASSVGGVNNEQFF.

This clone has more than one count but fewer than ten. The genes are TRBV5-1 and TRBJ2-7, with TRBD2 as a possible D gene (6 bases). This CDR3 comprises 16 residues. The V gene's germline CDR1 is SGHRS and CDR2 YFSETQ. V lost 0 bases, J lost 0 bases, and 13 bases lay in between. The CDR3 loop reads CASSLAPASDSYEQYF. As DNA, the CDR3 is TGCGCCAGCAGCTTGGCCCCGGCTAGCGACTCCTACGAGCAGTACTTC.

This clone came up a few times. The chain couples TRBV6-5 to TRBJ1-2; 12 positions agree with TRBD1. The CDR3 contains 15 residues. V was pared by 1 base and J by 8 bases, with 5 bases of the junction left unmatched. Germline V gene data show CDR1 as MNHEY and CDR2 as SVGAGI. CDR3 coding DNA: TGTGCCAGCAGTTACTGGGACAGGGGGCAAGGAGGCTACACCTTC. This sequence encodes CASSYWDRGQGGYTF.

The chain couples TRBV27 to TRBJ2-7; TRBD1 agrees at 8 bases. Germline V gene sequence: CDR1 MNHEY, CDR2 SMNVEV (reference sequence). This CDR3 spans 14 amino acids. Trimming took 5 bases from V and 6 from J; bases not matched to a gene: 9. The CDR3 loop is CASSLRDRTSEQYF. The DNA for the CDR3 is TGTGCCAGCAGTCTCCGGGACAGGACAAGCGAGCAGTACTTC.

This clone was counted a few times. The chain recombines TRBV19 with TRBJ1-4; 9 bases agree with TRBD1. This CDR3 comprises 15 residues. CDR1 is LNHDA, CDR2 SQIVND, per germline (reference sequence). The ends lost 6 bases at V and 5 bases at J; junction bases unmatched: 7. The CDR3 protein is CASSRSGQGNEKLFF. As DNA, the CDR3 is TGTGCCAGTAGCCGGTCGGGACAGGGAAATGAAAAACTGTTTTTT.